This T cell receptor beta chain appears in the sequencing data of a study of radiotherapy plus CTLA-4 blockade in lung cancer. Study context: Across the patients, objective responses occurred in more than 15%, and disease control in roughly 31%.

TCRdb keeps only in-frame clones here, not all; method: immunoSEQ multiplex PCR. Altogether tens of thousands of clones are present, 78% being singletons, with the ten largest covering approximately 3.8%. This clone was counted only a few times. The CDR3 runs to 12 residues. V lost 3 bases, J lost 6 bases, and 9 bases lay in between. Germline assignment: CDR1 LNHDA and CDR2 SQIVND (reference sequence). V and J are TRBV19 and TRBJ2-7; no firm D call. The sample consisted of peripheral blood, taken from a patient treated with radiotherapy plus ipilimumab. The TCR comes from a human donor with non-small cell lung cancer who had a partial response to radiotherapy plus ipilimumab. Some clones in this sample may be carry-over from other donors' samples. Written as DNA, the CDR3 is TGTGCCAGTAGTATTGACGACTCCGAGCAGTACTTC. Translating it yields CASSIDDSEQYF.